The 22 T cell receptor beta chains below all came from one sample that was sequenced in a study of blood T cell repertoires in COVID-19. Repertoires were generated with immunoSEQ multiplex PCR, while TCRdb's copy carries only in-frame clones and drops some. The repertoire holds over 250,000 clones, with 70% to 90% as singletons. Sequenced: peripheral blood. These receptors all stem from a woman in her sixties or seventies with acute or convalescent COVID-19.

V and J are TRBV4-3 and TRBJ2-7; 14 nucleotides align to TRBD2. The CDR3 length is 16 residues. Germline CDR1 reads LGHNA; CDR2 reads YSLEER. The J segment lost 1 base and the V segment lost 4 bases, leaving 3 bases of the junction unmatched. In nucleotides, the CDR3 is TGCGCCAGCAGCCTGGGACTAGCGGGAGATTCCTACGAGCAGTACTTC. This codes for CASSLGLAGDSYEQYF.

The chain is built from TRBV2 and TRBJ1-3; unclear D gene. The germline V gene has CDR1 SNHLY and CDR2 FYNNEI. The CDR3 is 16 residues long. V was clipped by 6 bases and J by 0 bases, with 15 bases between them. CDR3 DNA: TGTGCCAGCAGATACAGTCATGTGGGCTCTGGAAACACCATATATTTT. This translates into CASRYSHVGSGNTIYF.

This clone was seen only once. V is TRBV7-9 and J is TRBJ1-2, with D perhaps TRBD1 (5 bases). The CDR3 consists of 16 residues. CDR1 SEHNR and CDR2 FQNEAQ come from the germline V gene (reference sequence). The V and J ends lost 3 bases and 6 bases respectively, with 20 bases between them. CDR3 bases: TGTGCCAGCAGCTTCTCCCAGGCGGGGCGCAGCGATGGCTACACCTTC. Encoded protein: CASSFSQAGRSDGYTF.

This sequence joins TRBV4-2 and TRBJ1-3; weak D call: TRBD1 (5 bases). The V and J ends lost 0 bases and 2 bases respectively, with 20 bases between them. Germline loops: CDR1 LGHNA, CDR2 YNFKEQ. The CDR3 covers 19 residues. CDR3 nucleotide sequence: TGTGCCAGCAGCCAAGAAGGACAAAAGAGCCTAGGCGCTGGAAACACCATATATTTT. Its protein is CASSQEGQKSLGAGNTIYF.

The CDR3 region has the DNA TGCGCCAGCAGCTTCCAAGGGGTAGGCACTGAAGCTTTCTTT. Protein: CASSFQGVGTEAFF. J is TRBJ1-1 and V is TRBV5-1; D is possibly TRBD1 (5 bases). Trimming removed 2 bases at V and 4 bases at J, with 12 bases between. The CDR3 runs 14 residues. CDR1 is SGHRS, CDR2 YFSETQ, per germline.

The chain employs TRBV10-2 and TRBJ2-5, with 9 bases fitting TRBD1. V gave up 7 bases and J gave up 5 bases; unmatched junction bases: 14. Germline lookup yields CDR1 WSHSY and CDR2 SAAADI. The CDR3 length is 16 residues. The CDR3 here is CASTYGQGLGGETQYF. CDR3 nucleotides: TGCGCCAGCACTTACGGACAGGGGCTGGGGGGCGAGACCCAGTACTTC.

The chain has TRBV6-2 or TRBV6-3 and TRBJ2-1; D may be TRBD2 (5 bases). V was cut by 2 bases and J by 13 bases, with 21 bases left in between. Germline V gene sequence: CDR1 MNHEY, CDR2 SVGEGT. The CDR3 length is 15 residues. This CDR3 reads CASSYLQGLSREQFF. The CDR3, as DNA: TGTGCCAGCAGTTACCTCCAAGGACTCTCGAGGGAACAGTTCTTC.

The gene calls are TRBV5-1 and TRBJ2-1; no firm D call. This CDR3 spans 17 amino acids. CDR1 and CDR2 (germline): SGHRS, YFSETQ. Trimming stripped 0 bases from V and 5 bases from J, with 18 bases between. CDR3 amino acids: CASSLAVLAFQNNEQFF. CDR3 sequence (DNA): TGCGCCAGCAGCTTGGCGGTGTTAGCCTTCCAGAACAATGAGCAGTTCTTC.

This clone has just a few counts. This chain uses TRBV24-1 with TRBJ2-1; TRBD2 aligns across 7 bases. With V trimmed by 4 bases and J by 2 bases, 4 bases remained unmatched. From germline, CDR1 is KGHDR and CDR2 SFDVKD. The CDR3 consists of 15 residues. The CDR3 coding sequence is TGTGCCACCAGTGACGGCGGGAGAGCCTACAATGAGCAGTTCTTC. Its translation is CATSDGGRAYNEQFF.

This clone has just one count. This chain joins TRBV4-3 and TRBJ1-2; D gene unclear. V shed 0 bases and J shed 5 bases, with 13 bases lying between them. Germline V gene sequence: CDR1 LGHNA, CDR2 YSLEER. This CDR3 region has 15 residues. CDR3 residues: CASSQDQTASYGYTF. CDR3 DNA sequence: TGCGCCAGCAGCCAAGATCAAACCGCCAGTTATGGCTACACCTTC.

This chain joins TRBV5-1 and TRBJ1-1; D is uncertain. The V end lost 2 bases, the J end lost 4 bases, and 12 bases lay between the germline ends. The CDR3 sequence is 14 residues long. Germline CDR1 is SGHRS and CDR2 is YFSETQ. The CDR3 sequence: CASSLSGSGTEAFF. CDR3 DNA sequence: TGCGCCAGCAGCTTATCGGGGTCCGGCACTGAAGCTTTCTTT.

The chain recombines TRBV4-3 with TRBJ1-2, with 10 bases matching TRBD1. CDR1 is LGHNA, CDR2 YSLEER, per germline. This CDR3 spans 15 amino acids. After removal of 4 bases from V and 4 bases from J, the junction contained 6 bases not matched to a gene. For the CDR3, the DNA is TGCGCCAGCAGCCCCGGGGGACAGGGGTTCTATGGCTACACCTTC. Protein product: CASSPGGQGFYGYTF.

The genes are TRBV30 and TRBJ2-5; perhaps TRBD1 as D (8 bases). The CDR3 length is 14 residues. The V gene lost 5 bases and the J gene lost 1 base, with 14 bases spanning the gap. Germline lookup yields CDR1 GTSNPN and CDR2 SVGIG (reference sequence). The CDR3 spells CAWAGGGGQETQYF. For the CDR3, the DNA is TGTGCCTGGGCAGGGGGCGGGGGCCAAGAGACCCAGTACTTC.

On this clone itself: Other DNA sequences in the same sample also yield this CDR3. The chain uses TRBV9 and TRBJ1-5; D is uncertain. Germline V gives CDR1 SGDLS, CDR2 YYNGEE. V lost 1 base and J lost 2, with 4 bases in between. The CDR3 is 13 amino acids. The CDR3 protein is CASSVSGNQPQHF. In nucleotides, the CDR3 is TGTGCCAGCAGCGTATCAGGCAATCAGCCCCAGCATTTT. The variable domain in full, with the rest retrieved from reference TRBV9 and TRBJ1-5, is DSGVTQTPKHLITATGQRVTLRCSPRSGDLSVYWYQQSLDQGLQFLIQYYNGEERAKGNILERFSAQQFPDLHSELNLSSLELGDSALYFCASSVSGNQPQHFGDGTRLSIL.

This rearrangement joins TRBV27 to TRBJ2-7, with 9 bases that match TRBD1. The CDR3 runs 17 residues. Germline CDR1 is MNHEY and CDR2 is SMNVEV (reference sequence). J lost 0 bases, V lost 1 base, and 7 bases had no gene match. The CDR3 DNA follows: TGTGCCAGCAGTTTATTACCCGGGACAGGGAGCTCCTACGAGCAGTACTTC. Amino acids: CASSLLPGTGSSYEQYF.

The chain carries TRBV19 and TRBJ2-1, with 9 bases that match TRBD2. The V segment lost 0 bases and the J segment 5 bases; nucleotides outside the gene matches: 5. Germline V CDR1 and CDR2: LNHDA, SQIVND (reference sequence). The CDR3 is 16 amino acids. The CDR3 loop reads CASSIESGRSHNEQFF. CDR3 nucleotides: TGTGCCAGTAGTATAGAAAGCGGGAGGTCTCACAATGAGCAGTTCTTC.

The chain has TRBV12-5 and TRBJ2-1, with 10 bases lining up with TRBD1. Trimming took 6 bases from V and 4 from J; bases not matched to a gene: 6. CDR3 length: 15 amino acids. CDR1 LGHNT and CDR2 FRNRAP come from the germline V gene. The CDR3: CASGQTGGLYNEQFF. CDR3 nucleotide sequence: TGTGCTAGTGGCCAGACAGGGGGCCTTTACAATGAGCAGTTCTTC.

The chain links TRBV19 to TRBJ2-3; 7 nucleotides agree with TRBD2. V trimming: 1 base; J trimming: 5 bases; junction bases outside the gene matches: 0. The length of the CDR3 is 13 residues. The germline CDR1 and CDR2 sequences are LNHDA and SQIVND (reference sequence). CDR3 residues: CASSIGEGDTQYF. In DNA, the CDR3 is TGTGCCAGTAGTATAGGGGAGGGAGATACGCAGTATTTT.

The J gene is TRBJ2-5, the V gene TRBV7-9, with D perhaps TRBD1 (6 bases). Trimming removed 3 bases at V and 0 bases at J, with 8 bases between. Germline CDR1 and CDR2: SEHNR and FQNEAQ (reference sequence). CDR3 size: 14 residues. In DNA, the CDR3 is TGTGCCAGCAGCTTTGGACAGAACCAAGAGACCCAGTACTTC. Residues: CASSFGQNQETQYF. The full variable domain, rest sourced from reference TRBV7-9 and TRBJ2-5, is DTGVSQNPRHKITKRGQNVTFRCDPISEHNRLYWYRQTLGQGPEFLTYFQNEAQLEKSRLLSDRFSAERPKGSFSTLEIQRTEQGDSAMYLCASSFGQNQETQYFGPGTRLLVL.

The chain joins TRBV25-1 to TRBJ1-1; maybe TRBD1 (6 bases). With 7 bases removed from V and 7 bases from J, the gap between germline ends came to 10 bases. Germline V gives CDR1 MGHDK, CDR2 SYGVNS. This CDR3 spans 11 amino acids. Written as DNA, the CDR3 is TGTGCCAGCACAGGGGCCGTTGAAGCTTTCTTT. It translates to CASTGAVEAFF.

The chain combines TRBV29-1 with TRBJ2-1; D may be TRBD2 (5 bases). This CDR3 is 13 amino acids long. CDR1 and CDR2 (germline): SQVTM, ANQGSEA. V was shortened by 3 bases and J by 4 bases, with 10 bases between the two germline ends. CDR3 sequence: CSVDGIRYNEQFF. The CDR3 nucleotides are TGCAGCGTTGACGGGATACGTTACAATGAGCAGTTCTTC.

The genes are TRBV19 and TRBJ2-3; 7 bases are a match to TRBD2. CDR3 length: 12 residues. With V trimmed by 9 bases and J by 6 bases, 6 bases remained unmatched. Germline V lookup: CDR1 LNHDA, CDR2 SQIVND (reference sequence). CDR3 in DNA: TGTGCCAGCCGGGACTACGGGGATACGCAGTATTTT. Amino acid sequence: CASRDYGDTQYF.